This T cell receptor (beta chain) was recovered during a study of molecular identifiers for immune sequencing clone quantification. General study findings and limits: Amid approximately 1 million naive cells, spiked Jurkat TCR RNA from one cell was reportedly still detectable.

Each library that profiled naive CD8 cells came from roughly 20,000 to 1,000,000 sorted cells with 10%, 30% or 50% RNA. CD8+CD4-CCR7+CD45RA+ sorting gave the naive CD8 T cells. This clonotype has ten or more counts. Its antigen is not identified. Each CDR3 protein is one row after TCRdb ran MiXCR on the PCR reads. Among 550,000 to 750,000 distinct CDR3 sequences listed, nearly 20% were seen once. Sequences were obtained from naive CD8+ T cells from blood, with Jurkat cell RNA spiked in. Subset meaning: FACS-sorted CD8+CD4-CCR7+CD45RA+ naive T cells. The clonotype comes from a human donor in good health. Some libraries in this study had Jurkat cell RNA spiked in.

The CDR3 sequence: CASSPSWGGSGIDTQYF. The CDR3 region has the DNA TGTGCCAGCAGCCCGAGCTGGGGTGGTAGCGGGATTGATACGCAGTATTTT. The chain couples TRBV7-2 to TRBJ2-3, with 8 bases lining up with TRBD2. The germline V gene has CDR1 SGHTA and CDR2 FQGNSA. CDR3 length equals 17 residues. After removal of 5 bases from V and 6 bases from J, the junction contained 16 bases not matched to a gene.